These T cell receptor beta chains were read from a single sample in a study of lymphopenia after photon versus proton radiotherapy. The method was immunoSEQ multiplex PCR; TCRdb's version includes in-frame clones alone and lacks a portion of them. This table has about 30,000 clones, approximately 95% appearing once. The specimen was peripheral blood, collected from a patient treated with photon-based radiotherapy. All receptors derive from a woman aged 45 to 65 with cholangiocarcinoma. Each CDR3 is given without its conserved first and last residue. Fields, in order: J gene, V gene, CDR3 protein.

j_call: TRBJ1-1
v_call: TRBV18
cdr3_aa: ASSPGQNTEAF

j_call: TRBJ2-2
v_call: TRBV4-3
cdr3_aa: ASSQDRFGSGELF

j_call: TRBJ1-1
v_call: TRBV7-6
cdr3_aa: ASSLPLDRLF

j_call: TRBJ1-2
v_call: TRBV29-1
cdr3_aa: SVEQGRNGYT

j_call: TRBJ2-7
v_call: TRBV4-1
cdr3_aa: ASSHLGTFEQY

j_call: TRBJ2-2
v_call: TRBV5-4
cdr3_aa: ASSFTSGGTGELF

j_call: TRBJ1-2
v_call: TRBV6-1
cdr3_aa: ASSEVRGISYGYT

j_call: TRBJ1-1
v_call: TRBV6-1
cdr3_aa: ASGRLNTEAF

j_call: TRBJ1-1
v_call: TRBV4-3
cdr3_aa: ASSQDLSGPEAF

j_call: TRBJ2-7
v_call: TRBV5-1
cdr3_aa: ASSLDRGPYEQY

j_call: TRBJ2-7
v_call: TRBV5-1
cdr3_aa: ASSLGGGYEQY

j_call: TRBJ2-5
v_call: TRBV7-9
cdr3_aa: ASSSIETQY

j_call: TRBJ1-2
v_call: TRBV6-5
cdr3_aa: ASSSLRANYGYT

j_call: TRBJ1-4
v_call: TRBV9
cdr3_aa: ASSDGTGLHEKLF

j_call: TRBJ1-2
v_call: TRBV7-9
cdr3_aa: ASSLQRQGLSDYGYT

j_call: TRBJ2-6
v_call: TRBV13
cdr3_aa: ASSSAGQGALRSGANVLT